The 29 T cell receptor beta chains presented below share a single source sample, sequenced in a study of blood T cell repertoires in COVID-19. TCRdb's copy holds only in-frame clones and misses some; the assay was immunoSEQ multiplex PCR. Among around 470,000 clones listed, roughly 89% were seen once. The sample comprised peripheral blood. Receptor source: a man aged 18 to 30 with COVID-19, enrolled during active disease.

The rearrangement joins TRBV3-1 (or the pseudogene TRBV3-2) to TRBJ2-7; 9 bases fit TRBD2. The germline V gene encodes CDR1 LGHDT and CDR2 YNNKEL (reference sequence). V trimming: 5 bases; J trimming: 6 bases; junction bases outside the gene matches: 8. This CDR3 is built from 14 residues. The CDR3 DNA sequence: TGTGCCAGCAGCAATAGCGGGAGTGGCTCCGAGCAGTACTTC. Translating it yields CASSNSGSGSEQYF.

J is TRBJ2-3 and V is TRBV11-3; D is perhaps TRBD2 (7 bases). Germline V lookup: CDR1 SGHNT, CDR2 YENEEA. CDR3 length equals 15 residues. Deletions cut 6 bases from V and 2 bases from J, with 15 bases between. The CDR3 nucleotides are TGTGCCAGCAGGGGAGGGGGGCCCCTCACAGATACGCAGTATTTT. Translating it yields CASRGGGPLTDTQYF. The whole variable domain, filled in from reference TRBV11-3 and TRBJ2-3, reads EAGVVQSPRYKIIEKKQPVAFWCNPISGHNTLYWYLQNLGQGPELLIRYENEEAVDDSQLPKDRFSAERLKGVDSTLKIQPAELGDSAVYLCASRGGGPLTDTQYFGPGTRLTVL.

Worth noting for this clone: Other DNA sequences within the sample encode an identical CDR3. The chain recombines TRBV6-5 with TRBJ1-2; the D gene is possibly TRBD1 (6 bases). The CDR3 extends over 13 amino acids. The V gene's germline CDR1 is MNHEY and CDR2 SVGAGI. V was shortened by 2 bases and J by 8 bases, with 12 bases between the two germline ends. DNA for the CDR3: TGTGCCAGCAGTTACGGCAGGGGTAACGGCTACACCTTC. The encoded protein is CASSYGRGNGYTF.

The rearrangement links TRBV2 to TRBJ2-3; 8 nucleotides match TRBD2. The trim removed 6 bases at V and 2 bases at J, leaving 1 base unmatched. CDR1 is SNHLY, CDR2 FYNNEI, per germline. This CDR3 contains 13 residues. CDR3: CASRLAVTDTQYF. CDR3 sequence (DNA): TGTGCCAGCAGACTAGCGGTCACAGATACGCAGTATTTT.

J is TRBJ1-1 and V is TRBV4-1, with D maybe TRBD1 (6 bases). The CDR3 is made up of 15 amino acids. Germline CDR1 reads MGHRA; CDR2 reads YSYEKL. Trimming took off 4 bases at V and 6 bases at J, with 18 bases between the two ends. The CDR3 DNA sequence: TGCGCCAGCAGCCTCGGGGGGCTGCGGGACGCTGAAGCTTTCTTT. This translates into CASSLGGLRDAEAFF.

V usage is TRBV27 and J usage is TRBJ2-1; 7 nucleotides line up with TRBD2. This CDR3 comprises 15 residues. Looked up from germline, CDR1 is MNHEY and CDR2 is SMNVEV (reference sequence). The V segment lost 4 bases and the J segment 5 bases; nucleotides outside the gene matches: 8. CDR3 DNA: TGTGCCAGCAGTTACCTCTCCGGGACTAACAATGAGCAGTTCTTC. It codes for CASSYLSGTNNEQFF.

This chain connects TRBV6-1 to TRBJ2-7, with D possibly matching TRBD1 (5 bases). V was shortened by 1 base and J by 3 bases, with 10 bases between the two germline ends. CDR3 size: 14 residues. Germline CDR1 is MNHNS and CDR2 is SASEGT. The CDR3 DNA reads TGTGCCAGCAGTGAAGAGGCAGGGATCTACGAGCAGTACTTC. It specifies CASSEEAGIYEQYF.

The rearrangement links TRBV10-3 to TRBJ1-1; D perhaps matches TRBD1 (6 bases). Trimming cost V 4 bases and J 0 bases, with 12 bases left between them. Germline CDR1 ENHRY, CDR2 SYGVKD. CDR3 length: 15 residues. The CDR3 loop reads CAISAPGTMNTEAFF. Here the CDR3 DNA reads TGTGCCATCAGTGCCCCCGGGACAATGAACACTGAAGCTTTCTTT.

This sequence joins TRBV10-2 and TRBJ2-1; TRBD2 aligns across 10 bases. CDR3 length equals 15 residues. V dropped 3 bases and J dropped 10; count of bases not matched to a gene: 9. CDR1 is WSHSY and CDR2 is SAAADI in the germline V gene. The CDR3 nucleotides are TGCGCCAGCAGTGATGTAGGGACTAGCGTTTTGGAGCAGTTCTTC. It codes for CASSDVGTSVLEQFF.

CDR3 nucleotide sequence: TGTGCCAGCAGCTTAATTCGGACAGCGAACACCGGGGAGCTGTTTTTT. Translation gives CASSLIRTANTGELFF. The chain uses TRBV11-3 and TRBJ2-2; possibly TRBD1 for D (6 bases). The CDR3 spans 16 residues. V lost 2 bases to trimming and J lost 0 bases, with 10 bases between them. Germline CDR1 reads SGHNT; CDR2 reads YENEEA.

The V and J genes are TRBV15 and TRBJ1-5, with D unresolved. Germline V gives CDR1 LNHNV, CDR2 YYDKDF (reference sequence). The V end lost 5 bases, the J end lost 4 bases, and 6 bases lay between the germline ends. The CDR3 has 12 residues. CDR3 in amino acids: CATSQDNQPQHF. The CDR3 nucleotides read TGTGCCACCAGCCAGGATAATCAGCCCCAGCATTTT.

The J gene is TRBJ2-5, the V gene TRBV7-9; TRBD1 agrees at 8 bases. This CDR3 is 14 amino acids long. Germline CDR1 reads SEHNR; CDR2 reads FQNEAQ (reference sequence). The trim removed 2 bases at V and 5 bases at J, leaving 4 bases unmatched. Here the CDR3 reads CASSLRRQGETQYF. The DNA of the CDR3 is TGTGCCAGCAGCTTACGTCGACAGGGGGAGACCCAGTACTTC.

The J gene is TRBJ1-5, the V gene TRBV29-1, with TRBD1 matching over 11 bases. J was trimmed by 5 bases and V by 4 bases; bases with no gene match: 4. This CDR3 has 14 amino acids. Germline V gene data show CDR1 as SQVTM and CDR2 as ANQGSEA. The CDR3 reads CSVGGQGVDQPQHF. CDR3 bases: TGCAGCGTTGGGGGACAGGGGGTTGATCAGCCCCAGCATTTT.

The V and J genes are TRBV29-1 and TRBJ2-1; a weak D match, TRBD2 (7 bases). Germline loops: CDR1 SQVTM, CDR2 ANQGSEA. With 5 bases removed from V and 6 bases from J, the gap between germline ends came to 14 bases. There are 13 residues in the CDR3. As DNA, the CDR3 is TGCAGCGTTAACAGGGAGGGTCCCAATGAGCAGTTCTTC. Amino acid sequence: CSVNREGPNEQFF.

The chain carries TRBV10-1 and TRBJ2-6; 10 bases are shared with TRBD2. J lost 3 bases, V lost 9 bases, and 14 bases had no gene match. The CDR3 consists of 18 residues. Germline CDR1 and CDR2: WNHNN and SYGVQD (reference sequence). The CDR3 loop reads CARKNGASGSFGANVLTF. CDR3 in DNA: TGCGCCAGAAAGAACGGGGCTAGCGGGAGTTTTGGGGCCAACGTCCTGACTTTC.

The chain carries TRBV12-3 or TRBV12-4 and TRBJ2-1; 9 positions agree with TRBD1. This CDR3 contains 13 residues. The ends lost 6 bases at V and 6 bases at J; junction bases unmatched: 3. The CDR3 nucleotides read TGTGCCAGCAGAAGGACAGGGGTCAATGAGCAGTTCTTC. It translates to CASRRTGVNEQFF.

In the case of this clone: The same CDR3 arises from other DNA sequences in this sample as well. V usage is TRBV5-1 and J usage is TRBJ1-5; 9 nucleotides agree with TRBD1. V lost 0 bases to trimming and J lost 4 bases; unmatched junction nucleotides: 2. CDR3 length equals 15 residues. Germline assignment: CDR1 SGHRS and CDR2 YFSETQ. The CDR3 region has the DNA TGCGCCAGCAGCTTGGCGGGACAGGGAAATCAGCCCCAGCATTTT. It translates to CASSLAGQGNQPQHF.

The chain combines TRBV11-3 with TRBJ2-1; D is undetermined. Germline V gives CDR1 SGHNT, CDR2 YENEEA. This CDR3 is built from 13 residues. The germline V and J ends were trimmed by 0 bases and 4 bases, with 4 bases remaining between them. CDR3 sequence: CASSLESYNEQFF. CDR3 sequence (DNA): TGTGCCAGCAGCTTAGAGTCTTACAATGAGCAGTTCTTC.

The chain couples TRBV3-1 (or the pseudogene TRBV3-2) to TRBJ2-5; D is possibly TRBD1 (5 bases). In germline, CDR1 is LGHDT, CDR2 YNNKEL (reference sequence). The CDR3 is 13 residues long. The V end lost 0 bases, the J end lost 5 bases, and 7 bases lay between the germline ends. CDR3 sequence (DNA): TGTGCCAGCAGCCAAGAAAGGGGCGAGACCCAGTACTTC. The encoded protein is CASSQERGETQYF.

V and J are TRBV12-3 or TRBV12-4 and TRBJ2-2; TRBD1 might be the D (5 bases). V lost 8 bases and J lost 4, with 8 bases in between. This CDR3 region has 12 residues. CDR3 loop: CASLGATGELFF. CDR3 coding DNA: TGTGCCAGCCTTGGGGCCACCGGGGAGCTGTTTTTT.

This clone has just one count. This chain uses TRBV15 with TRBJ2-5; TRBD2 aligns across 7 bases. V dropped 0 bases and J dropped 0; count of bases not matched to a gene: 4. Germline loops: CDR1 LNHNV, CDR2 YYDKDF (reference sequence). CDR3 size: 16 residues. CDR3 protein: CATSRDYGTNQETQYF. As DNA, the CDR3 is TGTGCCACCAGCAGAGATTACGGGACTAACCAAGAGACCCAGTACTTC.

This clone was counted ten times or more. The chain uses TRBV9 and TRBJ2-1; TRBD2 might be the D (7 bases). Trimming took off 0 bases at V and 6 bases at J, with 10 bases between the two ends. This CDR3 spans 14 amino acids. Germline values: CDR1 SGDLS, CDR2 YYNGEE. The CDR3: CASSVVGGGNEQFF. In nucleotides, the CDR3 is TGTGCCAGCAGCGTAGTGGGAGGGGGCAATGAGCAGTTCTTC.

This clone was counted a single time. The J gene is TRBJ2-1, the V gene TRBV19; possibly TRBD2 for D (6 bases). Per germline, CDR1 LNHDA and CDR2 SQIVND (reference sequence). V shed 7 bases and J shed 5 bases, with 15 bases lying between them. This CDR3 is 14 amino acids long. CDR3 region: CASTMPGENNEQFF. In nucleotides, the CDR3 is TGTGCCAGTACGATGCCGGGGGAAAACAATGAGCAGTTCTTC.

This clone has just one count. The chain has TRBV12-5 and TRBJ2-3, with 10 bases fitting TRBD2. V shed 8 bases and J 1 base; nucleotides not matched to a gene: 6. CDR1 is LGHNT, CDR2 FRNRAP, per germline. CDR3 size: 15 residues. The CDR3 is CASSGGVGRTDTQYF. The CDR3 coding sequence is TGTGCTAGTAGCGGGGGGGTAGGTCGCACAGATACGCAGTATTTT.

CDR3 region: CASSRGQGALSTEAFF. Here the CDR3 DNA reads TGTGCCAGCAGCCGTGGACAGGGGGCCCTCAGCACTGAAGCTTTCTTT. The rearrangement links TRBV27 to TRBJ1-1, with 11 nucleotides matching TRBD1. V gave up 6 bases and J gave up 4 bases; unmatched junction bases: 10. The CDR3 totals 16 residues. Germline V gene data show CDR1 as MNHEY and CDR2 as SMNVEV (reference sequence).

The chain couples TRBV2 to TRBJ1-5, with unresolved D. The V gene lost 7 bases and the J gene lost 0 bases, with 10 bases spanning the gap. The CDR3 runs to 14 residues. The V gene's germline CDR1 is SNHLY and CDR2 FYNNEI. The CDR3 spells CASKEDNSNQPQHF. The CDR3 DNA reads TGTGCCAGCAAAGAAGACAATAGCAATCAGCCCCAGCATTTT.

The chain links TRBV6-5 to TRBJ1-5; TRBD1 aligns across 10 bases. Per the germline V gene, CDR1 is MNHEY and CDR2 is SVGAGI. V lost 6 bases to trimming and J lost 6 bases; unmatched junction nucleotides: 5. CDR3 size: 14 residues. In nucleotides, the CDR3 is TGTGCCAGCAGCCGACAGGGGGCGGGTCAGCCCCAGCATTTT. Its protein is CASSRQGAGQPQHF.

CDR3 DNA sequence: TGTGCCAGCAGCTCTGCGGGGGGCACAGATACGCAGTATTTT. It encodes CASSSAGGTDTQYF. This chain connects TRBV7-3 to TRBJ2-3, with 7 bases matching TRBD2. Unmatched junction bases numbered 2, after V lost 4 bases and J lost 1 base. Germline V lookup: CDR1 SGHTA, CDR2 FQGTGA. CDR3 length: 14 amino acids. The whole variable domain, remainder taken from reference TRBV7-3 and TRBJ2-3, is GAGVSQTPSNKVTEKGKYVELRCDPISGHTALYWYRQSLGQGPEFLIYFQGTGAADDSGLPNDRFFAVRPEGSVSTLKIQRTERGDSAVYLCASSSAGGTDTQYFGPGTRLTVL.

The CDR3 here is CASRIRGTNEKLFF. CDR3 DNA: TGTGCCAGCAGAATCAGGGGGACTAATGAAAAACTGTTTTTT. The rearrangement links TRBV6-6 to TRBJ1-4; TRBD1 aligns across 7 bases. The CDR3 contains 14 residues. V trimming: 6 bases; J trimming: 2 bases; junction bases outside the gene matches: 3. CDR1 and CDR2 from the germline V gene are MNHNY and SVGAGI (reference sequence).